The 13 T cell receptor beta chains listed next were all sequenced from one sample in a study of T cells in Graves' hyperthyroidism and ophthalmopathy. RNA transcripts gave rise to amplified TCR beta CDR3 regions. HTBI primers were the set used in a first-round RT-PCR of the TCR CDR3. TCRdb called the multiplex PCR reads again in MiXCR, with one record for every CDR3 protein. This table holds 490,000 or so distinct CDR3 sequences, 22% found once. What was sequenced was blood. The receptors were sampled from a woman in her sixties or seventies with Graves' ophthalmopathy.

This clonotype was seen more than once but under ten times. The chain couples TRBV3-1 to TRBJ2-5, with 7 bases aligning to TRBD2. With 3 bases clipped from V and 5 bases from J, the junction kept 15 bases outside the gene matches. The CDR3 length is 17 residues. Germline CDR1 and CDR2: LGHDT and YNNKEL (reference sequence). The CDR3 is CASSHNPTGLVSETQYF. As DNA, the CDR3 is TGTGCCAGCAGCCACAACCCTACAGGACTAGTATCCGAGACCCAGTACTTC.

This clonotype was counted a few times. The V gene is TRBV7-2, the J gene TRBJ2-7, with 12 nucleotides matching TRBD2. Looked up from germline, CDR1 is SGHTA and CDR2 is FQGNSA. Trimming took 3 bases from V and 6 from J; bases not matched to a gene: 3. This CDR3 spans 14 amino acids. CDR3 in amino acids: CASSFLAGGGEQYF. CDR3 in DNA: TGTGCCAGCAGCTTCCTAGCGGGAGGGGGCGAGCAGTACTTC.

Only a few counts were recorded for this clonotype. The V gene is TRBV10-3, the J gene TRBJ2-7, with a weak D call TRBD2 (6 bases). The CDR3 length is 12 residues. Germline V gene lookup returns CDR1 ENHRY and CDR2 SYGVKD. V was pared by 3 bases and J by 5 bases, with 8 bases between. The CDR3 loop reads CAISDGSHEQYF. The CDR3 DNA reads TGTGCCATCAGTGACGGGAGCCACGAGCAGTACTTC.

The chain employs TRBV5-1 and TRBJ2-3; D might be TRBD1 (6 bases). Trimming took off 0 bases at V and 4 bases at J, with 18 bases between the two ends. Germline V gene lookup returns CDR1 SGHRS and CDR2 YFSETQ. This CDR3 is built from 17 residues. This CDR3 is CASSLGRNRDTADTQYF. The CDR3 bases are TGCGCCAGCAGCTTGGGTCGAAACAGGGACACCGCAGATACGCAGTATTTT.

This clonotype has a single count. The V and J genes are TRBV7-9 and TRBJ1-2; D gene ambiguous. This CDR3 has 12 residues. CDR1 is SEHNR, CDR2 FQNEAQ, per germline (reference sequence). The V end lost 4 bases, the J end lost 10 bases, and 13 bases lay between the germline ends. The CDR3 region has the DNA TGTGCCAGCAGCTCACCGGGTACAGACTACACCTTC. It specifies CASSSPGTDYTF.

The table lists this clonotype with a few counts. The chain uses TRBV19 and TRBJ1-1, with D perhaps TRBD1 (5 bases). The CDR3 covers 13 residues. Trimming stripped 5 bases from V and 6 bases from J, with 13 bases between. The germline CDR1 and CDR2 sequences are LNHDA and SQIVND (reference sequence). CDR3 DNA sequence: TGTGCCAGTAGTTCCCCAGGGATCTCTGAAGCTTTCTTT. It is translated as CASSSPGISEAFF.

J is TRBJ2-5 and V is TRBV29-1, with D tentatively TRBD1 (6 bases). This CDR3 comprises 10 residues. CDR1 is SQVTM, CDR2 ANQGSEA, per germline. The CDR3 DNA sequence: TGCGGAACAGGGTTGGAGACCCAGTACTTC. Protein: CGTGLETQYF.

The V and J genes are TRBV27 and TRBJ2-5; no definite D call. From germline, CDR1 is MNHEY and CDR2 SMNVEV (reference sequence). V lost 0 bases, J lost 5 bases, and 7 bases lay in between. The CDR3 spans 13 residues. CDR3 nucleotides: TGTGCCAGCAGTTTATCCTTGATGGAGACCCAGTACTTC. This sequence encodes CASSLSLMETQYF.

This sequence joins TRBV6-1 and TRBJ1-2; D is undetermined. Per the germline V gene, CDR1 is MNHNS and CDR2 is SASEGT. V lost 6 bases, J lost 2 bases, and 10 bases lay in between. The CDR3 loop spans 13 amino acids. For the CDR3, the DNA is TGTGCCAGCAGCGAGACCCTGAACTATGGCTACACCTTC. This gives the protein CASSETLNYGYTF.

The chain links TRBV7-2 to TRBJ2-2; D is possibly TRBD2 (5 bases). The CDR3 totals 15 residues. Trimming left V 0 bases short and J 5 bases short, with 10 bases between. Germline loops: CDR1 SGHTA, CDR2 FQGNSA. The CDR3 here is CASSLAGAVTGELFF. In DNA, the CDR3 is TGTGCCAGCAGCTTAGCGGGAGCGGTTACCGGGGAGCTGTTTTTT.

At least ten counts were recorded for this clonotype. V is TRBV7-2 and J is TRBJ2-5, with 9 bases fitting TRBD1. The CDR3 consists of 15 residues. Losses at the gene ends were 3 bases for V and 1 base for J; bases not matched to a gene: 3. Germline lookup yields CDR1 SGHTA and CDR2 FQGNSA. The CDR3 bases are TGTGCCAGCAGCTTGGACAGGGGAGTCCAAGAGACCCAGTACTTC. It codes for CASSLDRGVQETQYF.

This clonotype was counted a few times. The chain links TRBV5-1 to TRBJ2-5; D unclear. The CDR3 is 13 amino acids. Per the germline V gene, CDR1 is SGHRS and CDR2 is YFSETQ. Trimming removed 3 bases from V and 0 bases from J, with 6 bases in between. DNA for the CDR3: TGCGCCAGCAGCTCGACGTACCAAGAGACCCAGTACTTC. Translated: CASSSTYQETQYF.

This clonotype was found many times. This chain uses TRBV20-1 with TRBJ1-1; D ambiguous. The CDR3 is 11 amino acids. The V gene lost 5 bases and the J gene lost 4 bases, with 8 bases spanning the gap. The germline V gene encodes CDR1 DFQATT and CDR2 SNEGSKA (reference sequence). DNA for the CDR3: TGCAGTGCTTGGACCCGCACTGAAGCTTTCTTT. Encoded protein: CSAWTRTEAFF.